The rows below give T cell receptor beta chains drawn from one sample of a study of T cells in tuberculosis. Assay: immunoSEQ multiplex PCR; the TCRdb copy retains only in-frame clones and omits some. The data contain under 50,000 clones, around 95% of them singletons. The specimen was PBMCs. The receptors come from a donor aged 10-29 years with latent tuberculosis or without tuberculosis infection. Each CDR3 is given with its conserved first and last residue. Fields, in order: D gene, V gene, J gene, clone size, CDR3 protein, CDR3 DNA. D genes are given only for firm matches. Size is omitted from some rows. Given values are once, few, many or a class for expanded clones.

>TRBD1|TRBV7-3|TRBJ1-2|.
CASSVRQGYGYTF
TGTGCCAGCAGCGTCCGACAGGGCTATGGCTACACCTTC
>.|TRBV11-2|TRBJ1-6|.
CASTLGLDNSPLHF
TGTGCCAGCACTTTGGGCCTCGATAATTCACCCCTCCACTTT
>TRBD2|TRBV2|TRBJ2-1|.
CASSDYALAGGNEQFF
TGTGCCAGCAGTGATTACGCGCTTGCGGGGGGGAATGAGCAGTTCTTC
>TRBD1|TRBV25-1|TRBJ1-1|few
CASSDPNLGQGNTEAFF
TGTGCCAGCAGTGACCCGAACCTCGGACAGGGAAACACTGAAGCTTTCTTT
>.|TRBV9|TRBJ2-1|.
CASSVGQYNEQFF
TGTGCCAGCAGCGTAGGACAGTACAATGAGCAGTTCTTC
>TRBD1|TRBV27|TRBJ2-3|.
CASSLLSAGGAGPAQYF
TGTGCCAGCAGTTTATTGAGTGCAGGGGGCGCAGGGCCCGCGCAGTATTTT
>.|TRBV28|TRBJ1-4|.
CASSSPGLEGSEKLFF
TGTGCCAGCAGTTCCCCGGGCCTAGAGGGTTCCGAAAAACTGTTTTTT
>TRBD1|TRBV27|TRBJ2-7|.
CASSLGQGSTYEQYF
TGTGCCAGCAGTTTGGGACAGGGCTCTACTTACGAGCAGTACTTC
>TRBD1|TRBV5-1|TRBJ1-6|.
CASSSSGTGENSPLHF
TGCGCCAGCAGCTCGTCCGGGACAGGGGAAAATTCACCCCTCCACTTT
>.|TRBV4-1|TRBJ1-2|.
CASSQDPGNYGYTF
TGCGCCAGCAGCCAAGACCCAGGGAACTATGGCTACACCTTC
>.|TRBV10-3|TRBJ1-1|.
CAISEAENTEAFF
TGTGCCATCAGTGAGGCGGAGAACACTGAAGCTTTCTTT
>TRBD1|TRBV7-9|TRBJ1-6|.
CASSLSNWGQGNLPLHF
TGTGCCAGCAGCTTAAGTAACTGGGGACAGGGCAACCTACCCCTCCACTTT
>.|TRBV18|TRBJ2-3|.
CASSPPSTDTQYF
TGTGCCAGCTCACCCCCTAGCACAGATACGCAGTATTTT
>.|TRBV25-1|TRBJ2-7|medium-sized
CASSETGTTPYEQYF
TGTGCCAGCAGTGAAACCGGGACAACTCCCTACGAGCAGTACTTC
>.|TRBV25-1|TRBJ2-7|once
CASSERGGAYEQYF
TGTGCCAGCAGTGAGAGGGGGGGAGCCTACGAGCAGTACTTC
>TRBD2|TRBV7-3|TRBJ2-1|.
CASSPYRTSGGSSYNEQFF
TGTGCCAGCAGCCCCTACAGGACTAGCGGGGGAAGCTCCTACAATGAGCAGTTCTTC
>.|TRBV14|TRBJ1-2|once
CASSQGPQNGYTF
TGTGCCAGCAGCCAAGGGCCTCAGAATGGCTACACCTTC
>.|TRBV7-8|TRBJ1-4|few
CASKRQTATNEKLFF
TGTGCCAGCAAACGCCAGACTGCAACTAATGAAAAACTGTTTTTT
>TRBD1|TRBV6-5|TRBJ1-2|.
CASSGTGRTNYGYTF
TGTGCCAGCAGCGGGACAGGGCGAACTAACTATGGCTACACCTTC
>.|TRBV5-1|TRBJ2-7|large
CASSLWPFDSYEQYF
TGCGCCAGCAGCTTGTGGCCGTTTGACTCCTACGAGCAGTACTTC
>.|TRBV10-1|TRBJ2-1|.
CASSEVRGSYNEQFF
TGCGCCAGCAGTGAAGTTAGGGGATCCTACAATGAGCAGTTCTTC
>.|TRBV9|TRBJ1-1|.
CASSLGGMNTEAFF
TGTGCCAGCAGCCTTGGGGGGATGAACACTGAAGCTTTCTTT
>TRBD1|TRBV5-6|TRBJ1-1|.
CASSLAGGTGLMNTEAFF
TGTGCCAGCAGCTTGGCCGGTGGGACAGGCCTTATGAACACTGAAGCTTTCTTT
>.|TRBV6-5|TRBJ1-1|once
CASSYSARNTEAFF
TGTGCCAGCAGTTACTCTGCCAGGAACACTGAAGCTTTCTTT
>.|TRBV4-3|TRBJ1-1|.
CASSQVGGTEAFF
TGCGCCAGCAGCCAAGTAGGGGGAACTGAAGCTTTCTTT
>.|TRBV6-5|TRBJ1-4|.
CASRRTALNEKLFF
TGTGCCAGCAGAAGGACAGCCCTTAATGAAAAACTGTTTTTT
>.|TRBV6-1|TRBJ1-5|.
CASSYNFNSNQPQHF
TGTGCCAGCAGCTATAATTTTAATAGCAATCAGCCCCAGCATTTT
>TRBD1|TRBV12-5|TRBJ2-7|.
CASVDRGSYEQYF
TGTGCTAGTGTCGACAGGGGCTCCTACGAGCAGTACTTC
>TRBD1|TRBV18|TRBJ1-5|.
CASSRTGTGESTPQHF
TGTGCCAGCTCACGAACCGGGACAGGGGAATCGACGCCCCAGCATTTT
>.|TRBV14|TRBJ2-2|.
CASSQVQGGAGCHGELFF
TGTGCCAGCAGCCAAGTTCAAGGCGGGGCAGGGTGCCACGGGGAGCTGTTTTTT
>.|TRBV5-1|TRBJ1-1|.
CASSLMGLTNTEAFF
TGCGCCAGCAGCTTGATGGGCCTGACGAACACTGAAGCTTTCTTT
>.|TRBV7-8|TRBJ2-2|.
CASSLMRIGELFF
TGTGCCAGCAGCTTAATGAGGATCGGGGAGCTGTTTTTT
>.|TRBV6-1|TRBJ1-1|.
CASEAGVRVEAFF
TGTGCCAGCGAGGCAGGGGTTAGAGTAGAAGCTTTCTTT